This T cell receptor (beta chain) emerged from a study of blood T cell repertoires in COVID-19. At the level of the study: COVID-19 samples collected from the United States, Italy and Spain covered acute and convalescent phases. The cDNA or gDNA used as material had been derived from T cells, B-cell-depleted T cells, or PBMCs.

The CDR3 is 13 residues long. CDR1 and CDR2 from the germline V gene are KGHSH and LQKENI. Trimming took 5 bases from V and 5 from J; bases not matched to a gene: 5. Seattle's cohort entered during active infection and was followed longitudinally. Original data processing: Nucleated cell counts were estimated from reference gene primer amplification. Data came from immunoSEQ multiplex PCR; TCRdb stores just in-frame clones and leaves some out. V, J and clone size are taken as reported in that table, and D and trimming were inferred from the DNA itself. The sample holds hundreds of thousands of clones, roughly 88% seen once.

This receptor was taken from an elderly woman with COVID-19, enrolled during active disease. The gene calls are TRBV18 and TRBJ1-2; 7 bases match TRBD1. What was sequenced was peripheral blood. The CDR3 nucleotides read TGTGCCAGCTCAATACAGGGGAATTATGGCTACACCTTC. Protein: CASSIQGNYGYTF.